Included here is one T cell receptor (beta chain) sequence, with context. Its antigen is unknown. TCRdb's table, derived via immunoSEQ multiplex PCR, lists solely in-frame clones and lacks some. The sample yields about 73,000 clones, 85% to 90% seen once. The V gene lost 3 bases and the J gene lost 5 bases, with 16 bases spanning the gap. CDR1 is SGHAT, CDR2 FQNNGV, per germline. The length of the CDR3 is 15 residues. The record originates from a study of OX40 agonist ivuxolimab in advanced cancers. General observations from the study: CD8+ T cells showed, on average, more clonal expansion than CD4+ cells. Undetermined was the antigen specificity of the expanded peripheral T cells.

The sequence derives from an adult with an advanced solid tumor such as melanoma, head and neck, liver or kidney cancer. Sequencing was performed on CD4+ or CD8+ T cells sorted from blood, taken in a trial of the OX40 agonist ivuxolimab. This rearrangement joins TRBV11-2 to TRBJ2-5, with D perhaps given as TRBD1 or TRBD2 (6 bases each). CDR3 sequence reads: CASSLGPQGRETQYF. CDR3 DNA: TGTGCCAGCAGCTTGGGTCCTCAGGGGAGGGAGACCCAGTACTTC.